This is a list of T cell receptor beta chains from one sample in a study of radiation and T cells in renal cell carcinoma. Assay used: immunoSEQ multiplex PCR; TCRdb lists only in-frame clones, some missing. This table holds 16,000 or so clones, 50% found once. This specimen consisted of tumor tissue, obtained from a patient whose treatment included radiotherapy and nephrectomy. The source of these receptors is an older woman with renal cell carcinoma. Each CDR3 is given with its conserved first and last residue. The D gene is left open where the match is weak. Clone size is given for some rows only: seen once, a few or many times, or a class if the clone is expanded.

J gene,clone size,V gene,D gene,CDR3 DNA,CDR3 protein
TRBJ2-1,few,TRBV11-2,TRBD2,TGTGCCAGCAGCTGGGAGCGGGAGTCCTACAATGAGCAGTTCTTC,CASSWERESYNEQFF
TRBJ1-3,-,TRBV5-1,TRBD1,TGCGCCAGCAGCGAACAGGGGGCCCCTGGAAACACCATATATTTT,CASSEQGAPGNTIYF
TRBJ1-5,-,TRBV19,-,TGTGCCAGTAGTATAGTGGGGGATCAGCCCCAGCATTTT,CASSIVGDQPQHF
TRBJ1-4,-,TRBV19,-,TGTGCCAGTAGTTATCTTCAGGAAAAACTGTTTTTT,CASSYLQEKLFF
TRBJ1-3,few,TRBV9,TRBD1,TGTGCCAGCAGCGTTGCGGGACAGTTTTCGAACACCATATATTTT,CASSVAGQFSNTIYF
TRBJ1-4,-,TRBV5-1,-,TGCGCCAGCAGCCAAGGGGGGGAAAAACTGTTTTTT,CASSQGGEKLFF
TRBJ1-1,-,TRBV10-3,TRBD1,TGTGCCATCAGTGACCGAGGACAGGCGGTCCCTAACACTGAAGCTTTCTTT,CAISDRGQAVPNTEAFF
TRBJ1-1,-,TRBV5-4,-,TGTGCCAGCAGCTTGAACACTGAAGCTTTCTTT,CASSLNTEAFF
TRBJ1-1,-,TRBV6-6,-,TGTGCCAGCGGGCCCTTCATGGTGAACACTGAAGCTTTCTTT,CASGPFMVNTEAFF
TRBJ1-4,-,TRBV11-2,-,TGTGCCAGCAGCTTAGATCTCAGGGGATCTAATGAAAAACTGTTTTTT,CASSLDLRGSNEKLFF
TRBJ2-5,-,TRBV28,TRBD2,TGTGCCAGCAGGTTAGCGGGGGGGCGAGAGACCCAGTACTTC,CASRLAGGRETQYF
TRBJ2-3,-,TRBV29-1,TRBD2,TGCAGCGTTGCGGAGGAGCGGGGTTCCACAGATACGCAGTATTTT,CSVAEERGSTDTQYF
TRBJ1-3,-,TRBV7-9,-,TGTGCCAGCAGCGTGAGCAGGGACCCTGGAAACACCATATATTTT,CASSVSRDPGNTIYF
TRBJ1-4,-,TRBV5-1,TRBD1,TGCGCCAGCAGCCAACAGGGGGGCAAAAATGAAAAACTGTTTTTT,CASSQQGGKNEKLFF
TRBJ1-2,few,TRBV21-1,-,TGTGCCAGCAGCGCCCCCCGGGCTAACTATGGCTACACCTTC,CASSAPRANYGYTF
TRBJ2-3,once,TRBV7-9,-,TGTGCCAGCAGTCCTAATTACACTAGCGATACGCAGTATTTT,CASSPNYTSDTQYF
TRBJ1-6,many,TRBV5-6,-,TGTGCCAGCAGCCCAGACCGCGGACCCCTCCACTTT,CASSPDRGPLHF
TRBJ2-3,-,TRBV27,-,TGTGCCAGCAGAATCGGCGCGGGACGCACAGATACGCAGTATTTT,CASRIGAGRTDTQYF
TRBJ1-1,-,TRBV5-6,-,TGTGCCAGCAGCTTGGGGGTGGGACGTGAAGCTTTCTTT,CASSLGVGREAFF
TRBJ1-5,-,TRBV28,-,TGTGCCAGCAGCACGGGACCCCGGGGCAATCAGCCCCAGCATTTT,CASSTGPRGNQPQHF
TRBJ1-5,medium-sized,TRBV10-2,-,TGCGCCAGCAGTGACCAGGATACGTCCCAGCATTTT,CASSDQDTSQHF
TRBJ1-2,-,TRBV6-5,-,TGTGCCAGCAGTCCTACAGGATTGGACTATGGCTACACCTTC,CASSPTGLDYGYTF
TRBJ1-2,-,TRBV6-5,TRBD1,TGTGCCAGCAGTGAAACAGGGGACTATGGCTACACCTTC,CASSETGDYGYTF
TRBJ1-4,many,TRBV28,TRBD1,TGTGCCAGCAGTACCAGGACAGGGGGTGAAAAACTGTTTTTT,CASSTRTGGEKLFF
TRBJ1-2,-,TRBV28,TRBD1,TGTGCCAGCAGTAATACCAGGGGGCCGTCTGGCACCTTC,CASSNTRGPSGTF
TRBJ2-2,-,TRBV7-9,-,TGTGCCAGCAGCTTAGGACCCCTCCGGGGCGATAACGGGGAGCTGTTTTTT,CASSLGPLRGDNGELFF
TRBJ2-6,-,TRBV9,TRBD1,TGTGCCAGCAGCGTAGGAGGGGGCAGGTTCTCTGGGGCCAACGTCCTGACTTTC,CASSVGGGRFSGANVLTF
TRBJ2-7,-,TRBV7-9,-,TGTGCCAGCAGCTCCAGGGAGTCCCTCTACGAGCAGTACTTC,CASSSRESLYEQYF
TRBJ2-6,-,TRBV19,-,TGTGCCAGTAGTTATCTTCTGGGGGTGGCTGGGGCCAACGTCCTGACTTTC,CASSYLLGVAGANVLTF
TRBJ1-2,-,TRBV6-5,TRBD1,TGTGCCAGCAGTCCTGGTGGGACAGGACGCTATGGCTACACCTTC,CASSPGGTGRYGYTF
TRBJ2-2,-,TRBV15,-,TGTGCCACCAGCAGTGACGGGGTGGAGGCCGGGGAGCTGTTTTTT,CATSSDGVEAGELFF
TRBJ2-1,few,TRBV7-9,-,TGTGCCAGCAGCAGCCGCAGGGTCGGGATCTCCTACAATGAGCAGTTCTTC,CASSSRRVGISYNEQFF
TRBJ2-7,few,TRBV27,-,TGTGCCAGCAGTTTGGGGACGGTGGCCTACGAGCAGTACTTC,CASSLGTVAYEQYF
TRBJ2-5,-,TRBV4-2,TRBD2,TGTGCCAGCAGCCGGCCGGGACTAGCGGGGGCCATAGAGGGGACCCAGTACTTC,CASSRPGLAGAIEGTQYF
TRBJ2-7,-,TRBV10-1,-,TGCGCCAGCTCTAGGACCTGGAGCTCCTACGAGCAGTACTTC,CASSRTWSSYEQYF
TRBJ2-7,once,TRBV21-1,-,TGTGCCAGCATCACCTCCATTCCCGGGTCTAGAAACTGGGAAGGGGGTGAGCAGTACTTC,CASITSIPGSRNWEGGEQYF
TRBJ2-7,-,TRBV27,-,TGTGCCAGCAGTTTATTCGGGGGCAACGAGCAGTACTTC,CASSLFGGNEQYF
TRBJ2-6,-,TRBV4-1,-,TGCGCCAGCAGCCAGGTTAATCCGGGATCCCGAATTTCCGGGGCCAACGTCCTGACTTTC,CASSQVNPGSRISGANVLTF
TRBJ2-7,-,TRBV4-2,-,TGTGCCAGCAGCCAAGCAGCCGTCAGCGCCTACGAGCAGTACTTC,CASSQAAVSAYEQYF